A selection of T cell receptor beta chains follows, all from one sample in a study of metastatic and nonmetastatic thyroid tumors. TCRdb redid the clone calls on the PCR reads using MiXCR. The table shows thousands of clones, with roughly 35% occurring only once. Specimen: adjacent normal tissue. These receptor sequences come from a male donor with papillary thyroid cancer or a benign thyroid nodule (not recorded which). Some clones in this sample may be carry-over from other donors' samples. Each CDR3 is given with its conserved first and last residue. The D gene is left open where the match is weak. Size is stated for part of the rows, as once, few or many counts, or as a class when the clone is expanded.

abundance	d_gene	j_gene	v_gene	len	CDR3aa	CDR3nt
few	TRBD2	TRBJ2-1	TRBV12-3/TRBV12-4	15	CASSLISGRDNEQFF	TGTGCCAGCAGTCTGATTAGCGGGAGGGACAATGAGCAGTTCTTC
NA	NA	TRBJ2-2	TRBV9	15	CASSVQAVETGELFF	TGTGCCAGCAGCGTGCAGGCAGTGGAGACCGGGGAGCTGTTTTTT
NA	NA	TRBJ1-2	TRBV28	13	CASSVTVISFYTF	TGTGCCAGCAGCGTTACAGTGATCTCTTTCTACACCTTC
NA	NA	TRBJ2-2	TRBV11-2	15	CASSLGGANTGELFF	TGTGCCAGCAGCTTAGGGGGAGCGAACACCGGGGAGCTGTTTTTT
few	NA	TRBJ1-2	TRBV11-2	15	CASSFGGGDVYGYTF	TGTGCCAGCAGCTTCGGTGGAGGTGACGTCTATGGCTACACCTTC
NA	NA	TRBJ1-1	TRBV24-1	11	CATSEGVTAFF	TGTGCCACCAGTGAAGGGGTTACAGCTTTCTTT
NA	TRBD1	TRBJ1-6	TRBV2	15	CASMTTGMGNSPLHF	TGTGCCAGCATGACGACAGGGATGGGGAATTCACCCCTCCACTTT
NA	TRBD2	TRBJ2-3	TRBV13	18	CASSPTSDPLSSTDTQYF	TGTGCCAGCAGTCCGACTAGCGACCCTTTGTCGAGCACAGATACGCAGTATTTT
once	TRBD1	TRBJ2-7	TRBV5-1	14	CASSPGQGFNEQYF	TGCGCCAGCAGTCCGGGACAGGGGTTCAACGAGCAGTACTTC
few	NA	TRBJ2-1	TRBV12-3/TRBV12-4	16	CASSTRSGAVLNEQFF	TGTGCCAGCAGTACCCGGAGTGGGGCCGTCCTCAATGAGCAGTTCTTC
NA	TRBD1	TRBJ1-2	TRBV11-3	12	CASSNRGDGYTF	TGCGCCAGCAGCAACAGGGGTGATGGCTACACCTTC
large	NA	TRBJ2-7	TRBV25-1	14	CASTRNPQGYEQYF	TGTGCCAGCACCCGAAACCCCCAGGGGTACGAGCAGTACTTC
few	NA	TRBJ1-5	TRBV6-2/TRBV6-3	15	CASSILSDWGQPQHF	TGTGCCAGCAGTATCCTTTCCGATTGGGGTCAGCCCCAGCATTTT
few	TRBD2	TRBJ2-1	TRBV20-1	11	CSALKRGEQFF	TGCAGTGCTTTAAAGCGGGGTGAGCAGTTCTTC
NA	NA	TRBJ1-2	TRBV4-2	13	CASSPGPDYGYTF	TGTGCCAGCAGCCCCGGGCCAGACTATGGCTACACCTTC
NA	NA	TRBJ2-7	TRBV7-9	13	CASSLTVSYEHYF	TGTGCCAGCAGCTTGACCGTCTCCTACGAGCATTACTTC
few	NA	TRBJ1-6	TRBV5-4	17	CASSLYAGPSFNSPLHF	TGTGCCAGCAGCTTGTACGCAGGGCCCTCGTTCAATTCACCCCTCCACTTT
few	TRBD1	TRBJ1-3	TRBV6-6	13	CASRDRVKDTIYF	TGTGCCAGTAGAGACAGGGTTAAAGACACCATATATTTT
medium-sized	NA	TRBJ2-7	TRBV20-1	15	CSARGANGASYEQYF	TGCAGTGCTAGAGGGGCGAATGGCGCTTCCTACGAGCAGTACTTC
NA	NA	TRBJ1-4	TRBV5-4	15	CASSLSARGGEKLFF	TGTGCCAGCAGCTTGAGTGCCAGGGGTGGTGAAAAACTGTTTTTT
NA	TRBD2	TRBJ2-1	TRBV7-6	16	CASSYQAGGFNNEQFF	TGTGCCAGCAGCTACCAAGCGGGAGGATTTAACAATGAGCAGTTCTTC
NA	NA	TRBJ2-6	TRBV6-1	14	CASSGGSGANVLTF	TGTGCCAGCAGTGGGGGATCTGGGGCCAACGTCCTGACTTTC
NA	NA	TRBJ2-7	TRBV30	14	CAWSVFMGPREQYF	TGTGCCTGGAGTGTATTCATGGGGCCCCGCGAGCAGTACTTC
few	TRBD2	TRBJ2-7	TRBV7-6	15	CASSLSGGGLYEQYF	TGTGCCAGCAGCTTAAGCGGGGGAGGACTTTACGAGCAGTACTTC
NA	TRBD1	TRBJ1-2	TRBV28	15	CASSLIRGGVYGYTF	TGTGCCAGCAGCCTAATCAGGGGGGGAGTGTATGGCTACACCTTC
NA	TRBD2	TRBJ2-1	TRBV10-3	17	CAIREGLAGGRLNEQFF	TGTGCCATCAGGGAGGGATTAGCGGGAGGCCGGCTCAATGAGCAGTTCTTC
NA	NA	TRBJ2-2	TRBV27	12	CASSLQTGELFF	TGTGCCAGCAGTTTACAGACCGGGGAGCTGTTTTTT
NA	TRBD2	TRBJ2-1	TRBV27	13	CAPGLAGADEQFF	TGTGCCCCAGGACTAGCGGGAGCGGATGAGCAGTTCTTC
NA	NA	TRBJ1-4	TRBV20-1	13	CSAIAGFNGNLFF	TGCAGTGCTATCGCAGGCTTTAATGGAAATCTGTTTTTT
NA	NA	TRBJ2-1	TRBV5-1	13	CASSWTPYNEQFF	TGCGCCAGCAGCTGGACACCCTACAATGAGCAGTTCTTC
few	NA	TRBJ2-7	TRBV7-9	12	CASSLLSDKQYF	TGTGCCAGCAGCTTACTATCGGACAAGCAGTACTTC
NA	NA	TRBJ2-1	TRBV19	20	CASRRKRGYKPGEAYNEQFF	TGTGCCAGTAGACGTAAAAGAGGGTATAAACCTGGGGAGGCCTACAATGAGCAGTTCTTC
NA	TRBD2	TRBJ2-7	TRBV19	16	CASSNLVMGLGGEQYF	TGTGCCAGTAGTAACTTAGTAATGGGACTAGGAGGCGAGCAGTACTTC
NA	TRBD1	TRBJ1-2	TRBV27	16	CASSLDGQGPLYGYTF	TGTGCCAGCAGTTTAGACGGACAGGGCCCCCTTTATGGCTACACCTTC
few	TRBD1	TRBJ1-1	TRBV6-1	13	CASSATGDTEAFF	TGTGCCAGCAGTGCTACAGGGGACACTGAAGCTTTCTTT
NA	NA	TRBJ1-2	TRBV24-1	21	CATSAPFRVAIFLCANYGYTF	TGTGCCACCAGTGCCCCTTTTAGAGTGGCTATATTCTTATGTGCTAACTATGGCTACACCTTC
NA	NA	TRBJ2-7	TRBV20-1	15	CSARGRGALSYEQYF	TGCAGTGCTAGGGGAAGAGGGGCGCTCTCCTACGAGCAGTACTTC
NA	NA	TRBJ2-5	TRBV5-1	14	CASSLPQAQETQYF	TGCGCCAGCAGCCTGCCACAGGCCCAAGAGACCCAGTACTTC
NA	NA	TRBJ2-7	TRBV7-2	12	CASSPNRDEQYF	TGTGCCAGCAGCCCCAACAGGGACGAGCAGTACTTC
NA	NA	TRBJ1-4	TRBV30	13	CAGGPNKGRKLFF	TGTGCCGGCGGCCCGAACAAAGGACGAAAACTGTTTTTT
few	TRBD1	TRBJ2-3	TRBV27	15	CASSLGTGVTDTQYF	TGTGCCAGCAGCTTGGGGACAGGCGTCACAGATACGCAGTATTTT
once	NA	TRBJ2-1	TRBV7-6	17	CASSLDVGRDGGNEQFF	TGTGCCAGCAGCTTAGACGTCGGTCGGGATGGTGGGAATGAGCAGTTCTTC
NA	NA	TRBJ2-7	TRBV20-1	15	CSASMASRKVYEQYF	TGCAGTGCTAGTATGGCTAGCCGAAAGGTCTACGAGCAGTACTTC